This entry features one T cell receptor (beta chain) sequence. These data come from a study of Ad26.COV2.S vaccination and SARS-CoV-2 variants. Measured with immunoSEQ multiplex PCR; TCRdb has only the in-frame clones, and not every one. This sample has about 350,000 clones, with roughly 87% found just once. Treatment meaning: about 20 received Ad26.COV2.S at low or high dose, single or two shots; roughly five received placebo; per-sample allocation not given. Vaccine and placebo recipients were sampled on day 63 after the first injection. V was shortened by 1 base and J by 1 base, with 7 bases between the two germline ends. Germline values: CDR1 GTSNPN, CDR2 SVGIG (reference sequence). This CDR3 region has 13 residues.

The chain links TRBV30 to TRBJ1-1, with D perhaps matching TRBD1 (5 bases). This specimen consisted of peripheral blood, obtained in a trial of Ad26.COV2.S vaccine versus placebo. The receptor comes from a person between 18 and 65 years old who received the Ad26.COV2.S COVID-19 vaccine or a placebo. This CDR3 is CAWSGGPNTEAFF. The CDR3 nucleotides are TGTGCCTGGAGTGGGGGACCGAACACTGAAGCTTTCTTT.